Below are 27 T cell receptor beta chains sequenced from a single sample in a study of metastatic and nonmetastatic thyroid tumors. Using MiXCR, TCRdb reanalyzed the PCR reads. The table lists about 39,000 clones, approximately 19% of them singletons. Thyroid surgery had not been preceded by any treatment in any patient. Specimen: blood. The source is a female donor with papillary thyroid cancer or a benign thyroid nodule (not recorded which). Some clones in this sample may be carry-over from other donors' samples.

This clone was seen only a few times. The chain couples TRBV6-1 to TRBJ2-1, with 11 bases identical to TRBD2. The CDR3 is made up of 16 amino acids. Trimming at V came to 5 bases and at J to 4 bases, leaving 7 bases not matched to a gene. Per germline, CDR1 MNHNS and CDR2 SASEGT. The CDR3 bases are TGTGCCAGCAGTCGGGGACTAGCGGTAGGGTACAATGAGCAGTTCTTC. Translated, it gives CASSRGLAVGYNEQFF.

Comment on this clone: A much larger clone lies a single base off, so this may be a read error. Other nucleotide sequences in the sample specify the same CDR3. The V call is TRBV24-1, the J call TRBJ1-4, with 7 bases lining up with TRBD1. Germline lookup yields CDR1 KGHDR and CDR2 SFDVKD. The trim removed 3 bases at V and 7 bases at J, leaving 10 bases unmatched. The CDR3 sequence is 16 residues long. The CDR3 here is CATSDPGRTGPEKLFF. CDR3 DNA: TGTGCCACCAGTGATCCCGGACGGACAGGTCCTGAAAAACTGTTTTTT.

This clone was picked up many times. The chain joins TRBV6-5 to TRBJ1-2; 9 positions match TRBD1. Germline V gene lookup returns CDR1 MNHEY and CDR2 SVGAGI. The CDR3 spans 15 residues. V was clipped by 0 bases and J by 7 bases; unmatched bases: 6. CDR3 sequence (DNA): TGTGCCAGCAGTTACTCGATACAGGGGGCTGGTGGCTACACCTTC. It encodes CASSYSIQGAGGYTF.

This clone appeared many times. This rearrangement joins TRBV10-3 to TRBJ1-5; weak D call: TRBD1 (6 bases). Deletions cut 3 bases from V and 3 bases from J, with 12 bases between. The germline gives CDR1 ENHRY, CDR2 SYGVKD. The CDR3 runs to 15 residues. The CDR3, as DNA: TGTGCCATCAGTGATAGGTACAGGGACAATCAGCCCCAGCATTTT. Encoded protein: CAISDRYRDNQPQHF.

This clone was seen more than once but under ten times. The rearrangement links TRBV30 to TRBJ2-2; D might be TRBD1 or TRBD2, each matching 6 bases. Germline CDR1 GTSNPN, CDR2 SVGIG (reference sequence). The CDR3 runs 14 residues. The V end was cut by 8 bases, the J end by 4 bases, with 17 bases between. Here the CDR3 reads CARARRGGTGELFF. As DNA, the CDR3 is TGTGCCCGGGCTCGCAGGGGAGGCACCGGGGAGCTGTTTTTT.

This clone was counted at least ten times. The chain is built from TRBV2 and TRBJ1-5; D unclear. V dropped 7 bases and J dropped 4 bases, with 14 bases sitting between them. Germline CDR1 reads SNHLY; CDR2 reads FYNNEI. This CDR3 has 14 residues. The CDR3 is CASTPSGLNQPQHF. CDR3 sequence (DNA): TGTGCCAGCACTCCATCGGGCCTAAATCAGCCCCAGCATTTT.

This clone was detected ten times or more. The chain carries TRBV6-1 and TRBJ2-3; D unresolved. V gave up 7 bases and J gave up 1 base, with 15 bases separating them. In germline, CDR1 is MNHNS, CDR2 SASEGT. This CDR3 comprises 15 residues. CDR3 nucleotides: TGTGCCAGCACCAAGACCCGGCACGGCACAGATACGCAGTATTTT. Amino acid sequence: CASTKTRHGTDTQYF.

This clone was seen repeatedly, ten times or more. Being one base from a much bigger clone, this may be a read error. CDR3 loop: CASSFVTANEQYF. The CDR3 nucleotides are TGTGCCAGCAGTTTTGTGACAGCAAACGAGCAGTACTTC. The chain links TRBV28 to TRBJ2-7; D is perhaps TRBD1 (5 bases). In germline, CDR1 is MDHEN, CDR2 SYDVKM. Trimming removed 3 bases from V and 5 bases from J, with 11 bases in between. This CDR3 has 13 amino acids.

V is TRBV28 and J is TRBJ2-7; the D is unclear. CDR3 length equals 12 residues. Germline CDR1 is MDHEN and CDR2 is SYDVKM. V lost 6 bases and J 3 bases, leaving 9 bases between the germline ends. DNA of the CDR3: TGTGCCAGCAGCCCCGGAAGCTACGAGCAGTACTTC. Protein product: CASSPGSYEQYF.

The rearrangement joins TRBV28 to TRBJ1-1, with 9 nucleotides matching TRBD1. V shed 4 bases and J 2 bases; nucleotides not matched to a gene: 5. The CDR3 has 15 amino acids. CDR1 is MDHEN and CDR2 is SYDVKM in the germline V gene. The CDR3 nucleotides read TGTGCCAGCAGTTACAACAGGGGGCGAAACACTGAAGCTTTCTTT. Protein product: CASSYNRGRNTEAFF.

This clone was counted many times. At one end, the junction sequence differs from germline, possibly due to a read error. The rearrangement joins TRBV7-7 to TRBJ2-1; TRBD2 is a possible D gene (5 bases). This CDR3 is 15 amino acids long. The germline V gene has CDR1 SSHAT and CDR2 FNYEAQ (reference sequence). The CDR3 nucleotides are TGTGCTAGCAGCTTAAGGCTAGCAGGAGACAATGAGCAGTTCTTC. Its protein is CASSLRLAGDNEQFF. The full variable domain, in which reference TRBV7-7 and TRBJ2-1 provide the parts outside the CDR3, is GAGVSQSPRYKVTKRGQDVTLRCDPISSHATLYWYQQALGQGPEFLTYFNYEAQPDKSGLPSDRFSAERPEGSISTLTIQRTEQRDSAMYRCASSLRLAGDNEQFFGPGTRLTVL.

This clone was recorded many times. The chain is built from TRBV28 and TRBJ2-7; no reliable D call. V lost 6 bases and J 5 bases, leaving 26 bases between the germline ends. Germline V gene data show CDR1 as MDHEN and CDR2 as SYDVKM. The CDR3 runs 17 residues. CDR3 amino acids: CASSQSRGVSLGNEQYF. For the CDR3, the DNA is TGTGCCAGCAGCCAATCAAGAGGAGTGAGCCTGGGGAACGAGCAGTACTTC.

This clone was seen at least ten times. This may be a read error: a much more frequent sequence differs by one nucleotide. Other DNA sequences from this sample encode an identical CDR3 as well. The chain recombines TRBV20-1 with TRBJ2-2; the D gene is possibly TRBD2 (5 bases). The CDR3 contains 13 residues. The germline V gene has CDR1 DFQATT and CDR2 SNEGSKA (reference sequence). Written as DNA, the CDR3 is TGCAGTGCTAGATCGCAAAGAACCGGGGAGTTGTTTTTT. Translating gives CSARSQRTGELFF.

CDR3 loop: CASSRTGGTQETQYF. The DNA of the CDR3 is TGCGCCAGCAGCAGGACAGGGGGAACTCAGGAGACCCAGTACTTC. V is TRBV5-1 and J is TRBJ2-5; TRBD1 agrees at 10 bases. CDR3 length: 15 residues. From germline, CDR1 is SGHRS and CDR2 YFSETQ. V lost 4 bases and J lost 5; bases outside the gene matches: 8.

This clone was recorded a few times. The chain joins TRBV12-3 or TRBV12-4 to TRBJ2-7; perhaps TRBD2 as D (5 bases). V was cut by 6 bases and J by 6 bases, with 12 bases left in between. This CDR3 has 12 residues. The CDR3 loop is CASSRGFCEQYF. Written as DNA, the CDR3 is TGTGCCAGCAGCCGAGGGTTCTGCGAGCAGTACTTC.

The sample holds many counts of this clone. In DNA form, the CDR3 reads TGCGCCAGCAGTGCCTCTCTAGCCAAAAACATTCAGTACTTC. The encoded protein is CASSASLAKNIQYF. The chain is built from TRBV10-1 and TRBJ2-4; D is unresolved. V lost 4 bases and J 0 bases, leaving 7 bases between the germline ends. Germline values: CDR1 WNHNN, CDR2 SYGVQD (reference sequence). This CDR3 comprises 14 residues.

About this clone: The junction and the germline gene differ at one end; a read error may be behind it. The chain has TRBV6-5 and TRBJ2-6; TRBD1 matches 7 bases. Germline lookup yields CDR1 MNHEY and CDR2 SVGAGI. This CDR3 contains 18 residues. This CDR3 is CASSYETGQSSGAKVLTF. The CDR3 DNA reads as TGTGCCAGCAGTTACGAGACGGGACAGAGCTCTGGGGCCAAAGTCCTGACTTTC.

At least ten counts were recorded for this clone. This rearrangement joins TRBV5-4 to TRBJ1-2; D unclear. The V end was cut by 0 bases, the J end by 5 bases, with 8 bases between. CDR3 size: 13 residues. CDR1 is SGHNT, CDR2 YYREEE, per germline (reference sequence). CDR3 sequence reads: CASSLESGYGYTF. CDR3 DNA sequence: TGTGCCAGCAGCTTGGAATCGGGATATGGCTACACCTTC.

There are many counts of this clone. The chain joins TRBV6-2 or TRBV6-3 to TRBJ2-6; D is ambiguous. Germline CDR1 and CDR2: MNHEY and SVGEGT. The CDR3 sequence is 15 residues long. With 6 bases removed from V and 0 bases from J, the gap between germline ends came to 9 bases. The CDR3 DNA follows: TGTGCCAGCAGCCTGCGGCCCTCTGGGGCCAACGTCCTGACTTTC. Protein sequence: CASSLRPSGANVLTF.

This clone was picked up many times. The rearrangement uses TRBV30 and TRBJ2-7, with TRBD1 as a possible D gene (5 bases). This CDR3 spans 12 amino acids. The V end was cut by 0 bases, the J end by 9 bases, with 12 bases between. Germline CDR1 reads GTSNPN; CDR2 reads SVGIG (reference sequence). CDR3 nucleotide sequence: TGTGCCTGGAGTGTACAGAGGACATCGCAGTACTTC. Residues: CAWSVQRTSQYF.

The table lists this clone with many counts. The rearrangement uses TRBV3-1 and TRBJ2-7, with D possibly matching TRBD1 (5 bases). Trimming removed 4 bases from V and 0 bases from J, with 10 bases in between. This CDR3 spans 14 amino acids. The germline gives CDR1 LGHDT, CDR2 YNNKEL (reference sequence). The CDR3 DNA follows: TGTGCCAGCAGCCCGCTCCAGGGCTCCTACGAGCAGTACTTC. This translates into CASSPLQGSYEQYF.

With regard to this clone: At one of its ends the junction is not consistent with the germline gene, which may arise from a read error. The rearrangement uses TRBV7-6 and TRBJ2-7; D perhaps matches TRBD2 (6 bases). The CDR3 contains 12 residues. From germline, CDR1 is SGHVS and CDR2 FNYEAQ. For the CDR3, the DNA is TGTGTCAGCCAGTCTAGCGTCTACGAGCAGTACTTC. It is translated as CVSQSSVYEQYF.

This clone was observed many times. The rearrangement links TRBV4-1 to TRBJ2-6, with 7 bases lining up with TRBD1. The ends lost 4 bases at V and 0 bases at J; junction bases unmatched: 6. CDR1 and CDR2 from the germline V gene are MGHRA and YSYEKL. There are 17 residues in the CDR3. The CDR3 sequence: CASSPGTAYSGANVLTF. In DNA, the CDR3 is TGCGCCAGCAGCCCCGGGACAGCGTACTCTGGGGCCAACGTCCTGACTTTC.

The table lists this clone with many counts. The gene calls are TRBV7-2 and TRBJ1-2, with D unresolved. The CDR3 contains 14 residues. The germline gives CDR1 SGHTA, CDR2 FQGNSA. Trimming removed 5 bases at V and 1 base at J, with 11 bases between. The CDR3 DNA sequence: TGTGCCAGCAGCCCGGAGGGAAATAACTATGGCTACACCTTC. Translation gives CASSPEGNNYGYTF.

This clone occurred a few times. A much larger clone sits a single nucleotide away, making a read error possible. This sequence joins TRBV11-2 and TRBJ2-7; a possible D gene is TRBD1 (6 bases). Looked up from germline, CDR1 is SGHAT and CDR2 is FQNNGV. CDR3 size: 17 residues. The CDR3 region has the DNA TGTGCCAGTAGCTTAGAAAGGGGTGGACAGATCTCCTACGAGCAGTACTTC. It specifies CASSLERGGQISYEQYF. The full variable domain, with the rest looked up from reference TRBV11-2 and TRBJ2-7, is EAGVAQSPRYKIIEKRQSVAFWCNPISGHATLYWYQQILGQGPKLLIQFQNNGVVDDSQLPKDRFSAERLKGVDSTLKIQPAKLEDSAVYLCASSLERGGQISYEQYFGPGTRLTVT.

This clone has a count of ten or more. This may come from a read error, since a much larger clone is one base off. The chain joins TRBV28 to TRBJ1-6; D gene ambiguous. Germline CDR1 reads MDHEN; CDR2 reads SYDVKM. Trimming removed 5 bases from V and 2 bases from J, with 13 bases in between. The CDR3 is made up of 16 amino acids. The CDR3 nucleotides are TGTGCCAGCAGTCAGCAAAGTGACCCCTATAATTCACCCCTCCACTTT. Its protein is CASSQQSDPYNSPLHF.

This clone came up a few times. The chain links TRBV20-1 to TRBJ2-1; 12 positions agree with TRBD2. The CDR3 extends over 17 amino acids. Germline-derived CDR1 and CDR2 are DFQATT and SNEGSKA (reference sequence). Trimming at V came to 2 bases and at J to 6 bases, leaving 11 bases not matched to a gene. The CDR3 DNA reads TGCAGTGCTAGATCCACCCTGACTAGCGGGGGCCTCAATGAGCAGTTCTTC. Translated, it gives CSARSTLTSGGLNEQFF.